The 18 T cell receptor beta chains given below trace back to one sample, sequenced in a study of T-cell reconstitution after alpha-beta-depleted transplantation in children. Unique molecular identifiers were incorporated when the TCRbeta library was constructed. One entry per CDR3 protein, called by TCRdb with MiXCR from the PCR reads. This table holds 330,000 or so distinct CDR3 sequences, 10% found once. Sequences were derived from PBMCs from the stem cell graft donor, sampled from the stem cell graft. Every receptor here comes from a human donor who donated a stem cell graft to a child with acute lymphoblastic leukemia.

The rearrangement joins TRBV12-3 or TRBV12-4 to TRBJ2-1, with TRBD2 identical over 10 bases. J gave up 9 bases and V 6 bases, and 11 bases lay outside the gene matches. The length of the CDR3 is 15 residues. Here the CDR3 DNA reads TGTGCCAGCAGCAAAAATAGCGGGAGGCTCGGTGAGCAGTTCTTC. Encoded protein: CASSKNSGRLGEQFF.

CDR3 sequence reads: CASSLVLRDYEQYF. In DNA, the CDR3 is TGTGCCAGCAGCTTGGTTCTCAGGGACTACGAGCAGTACTTC. The chain links TRBV5-6 to TRBJ2-7; D possibly corresponds to TRBD1 (5 bases). Germline CDR1 and CDR2: SGHDT and YYEEEE. CDR3 length: 14 residues. V was cut by 0 bases and J by 3 bases, with 10 bases left in between.

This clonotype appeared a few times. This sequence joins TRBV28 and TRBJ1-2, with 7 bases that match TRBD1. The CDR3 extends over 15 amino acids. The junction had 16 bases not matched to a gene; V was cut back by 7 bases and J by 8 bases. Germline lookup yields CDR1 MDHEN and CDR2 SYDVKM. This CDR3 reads CASIKTGTALSGYTF. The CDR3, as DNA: TGTGCCAGCATCAAAACCGGGACAGCCCTGAGCGGCTACACCTTC.

In DNA form, the CDR3 reads TGCGCCAGCAGCTTGGCGGGACCGCGACTAGCGGGAGAGAGATACAATGAGCAGTTCTTC. Protein sequence: CASSLAGPRLAGERYNEQFF. This rearrangement joins TRBV5-1 to TRBJ2-1; the match to TRBD2 covers 12 bases. J gave up 4 bases and V 0 bases, and 14 bases lay outside the gene matches. The CDR3 is 20 amino acids. Looked up from germline, CDR1 is SGHRS and CDR2 is YFSETQ.

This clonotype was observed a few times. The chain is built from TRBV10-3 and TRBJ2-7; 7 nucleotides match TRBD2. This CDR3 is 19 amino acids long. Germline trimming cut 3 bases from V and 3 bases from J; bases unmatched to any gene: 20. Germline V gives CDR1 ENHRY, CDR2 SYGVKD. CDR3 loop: CAISDPGGRDGRMSYEQYF. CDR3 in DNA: TGTGCCATCAGTGACCCCGGGGGGAGGGACGGGAGAATGAGCTACGAGCAGTACTTC.

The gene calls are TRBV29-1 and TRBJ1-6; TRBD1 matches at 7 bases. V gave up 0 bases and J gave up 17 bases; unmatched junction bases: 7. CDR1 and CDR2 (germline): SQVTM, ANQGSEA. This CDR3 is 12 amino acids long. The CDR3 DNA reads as TGCAGCGTTGAAGATGGGGACAGCCGTATCCACTTT. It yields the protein CSVEDGDSRIHF.

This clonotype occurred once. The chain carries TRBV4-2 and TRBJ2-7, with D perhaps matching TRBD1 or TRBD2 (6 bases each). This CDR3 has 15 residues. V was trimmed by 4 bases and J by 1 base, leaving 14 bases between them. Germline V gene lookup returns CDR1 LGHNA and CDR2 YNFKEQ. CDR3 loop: CASSPGGYQSYEQYF. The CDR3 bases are TGTGCCAGCAGCCCCGGGGGCTACCAATCCTACGAGCAGTACTTC.

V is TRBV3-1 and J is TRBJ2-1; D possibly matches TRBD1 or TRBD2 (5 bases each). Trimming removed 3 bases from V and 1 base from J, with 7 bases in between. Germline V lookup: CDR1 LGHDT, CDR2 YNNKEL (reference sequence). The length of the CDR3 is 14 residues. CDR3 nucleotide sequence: TGTGCCAGCAGCCACGAGGGGTCCTACAATGAGCAGTTCTTC. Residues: CASSHEGSYNEQFF.

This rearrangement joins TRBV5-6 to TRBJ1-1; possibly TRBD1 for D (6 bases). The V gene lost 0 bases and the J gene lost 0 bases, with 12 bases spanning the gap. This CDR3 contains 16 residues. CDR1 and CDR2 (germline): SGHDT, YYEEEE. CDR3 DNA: TGTGCCAGCAGCTTGGGGGTTGACAGGATGAACACTGAAGCTTTCTTT. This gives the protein CASSLGVDRMNTEAFF.

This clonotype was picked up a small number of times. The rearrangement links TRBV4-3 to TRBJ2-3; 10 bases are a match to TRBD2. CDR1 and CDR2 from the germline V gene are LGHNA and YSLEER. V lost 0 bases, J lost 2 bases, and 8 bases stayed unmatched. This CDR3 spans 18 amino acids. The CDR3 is CASSQDPGLARYTDTQYF. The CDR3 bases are TGCGCCAGCAGCCAAGATCCGGGACTAGCGAGATACACAGATACGCAGTATTTT.

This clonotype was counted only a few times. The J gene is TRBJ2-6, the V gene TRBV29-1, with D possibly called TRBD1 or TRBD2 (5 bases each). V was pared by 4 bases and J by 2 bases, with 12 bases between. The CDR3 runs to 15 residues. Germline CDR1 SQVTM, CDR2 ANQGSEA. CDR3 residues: CSVVVLGAGANVLTF. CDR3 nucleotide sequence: TGCAGCGTTGTCGTCTTGGGGGCTGGGGCCAACGTCCTGACTTTC.

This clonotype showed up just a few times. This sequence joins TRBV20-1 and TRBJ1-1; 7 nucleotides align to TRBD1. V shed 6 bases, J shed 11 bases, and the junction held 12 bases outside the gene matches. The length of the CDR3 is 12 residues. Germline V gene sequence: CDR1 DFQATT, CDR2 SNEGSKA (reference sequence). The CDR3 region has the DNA TGCAGTGCCAAAGACAGGGTGCCGGAGGCTTTCTTT. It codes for CSAKDRVPEAFF.

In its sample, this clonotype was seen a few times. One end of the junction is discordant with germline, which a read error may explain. Here the CDR3 reads CASSLGPTGDTQYF. Written as DNA, the CDR3 is TGTGCTAGCAGCTTAGGCCCTACGGGAGATACGCAGTATTTT. V and J are TRBV7-7 and TRBJ2-3, with D hard to call. CDR1 is SSHAT, CDR2 FNYEAQ, per germline (reference sequence). The CDR3 extends over 14 amino acids. Full variable domain (outside the CDR3, taken from reference TRBV7-7 and TRBJ2-3): GAGVSQSPRYKVTKRGQDVTLRCDPISSHATLYWYQQALGQGPEFLTYFNYEAQPDKSGLPSDRFSAERPEGSISTLTIQRTEQRDSAMYRCASSLGPTGDTQYFGPGTRLTVL.

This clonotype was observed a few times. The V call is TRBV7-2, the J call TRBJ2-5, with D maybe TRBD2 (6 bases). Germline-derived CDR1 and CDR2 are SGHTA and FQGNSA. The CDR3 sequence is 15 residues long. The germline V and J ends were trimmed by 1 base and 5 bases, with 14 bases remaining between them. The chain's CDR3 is CASSLERLVSETQYF. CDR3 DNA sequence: TGTGCCAGCAGCTTAGAGCGACTAGTCTCCGAGACCCAGTACTTC.

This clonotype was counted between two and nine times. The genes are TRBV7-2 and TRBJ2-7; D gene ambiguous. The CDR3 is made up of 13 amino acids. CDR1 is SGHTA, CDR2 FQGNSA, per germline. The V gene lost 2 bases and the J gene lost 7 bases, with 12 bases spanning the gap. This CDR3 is CASSLYWGGEQYF. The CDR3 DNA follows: TGTGCCAGCAGCTTATACTGGGGTGGTGAGCAGTACTTC.

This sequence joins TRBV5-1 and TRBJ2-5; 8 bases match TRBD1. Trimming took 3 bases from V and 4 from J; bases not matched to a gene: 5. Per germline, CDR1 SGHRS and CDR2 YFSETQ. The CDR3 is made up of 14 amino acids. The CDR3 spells CASSWTGSTETQYF. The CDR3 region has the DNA TGCGCCAGCAGCTGGACAGGGTCTACAGAGACCCAGTACTTC.

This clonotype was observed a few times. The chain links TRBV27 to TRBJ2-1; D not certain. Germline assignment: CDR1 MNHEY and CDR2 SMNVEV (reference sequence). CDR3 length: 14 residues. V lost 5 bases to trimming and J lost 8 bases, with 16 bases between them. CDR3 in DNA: TGTGCCAGCAGTAACCTCCGGACGGGCTATGAGCAGTTCTTC. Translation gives CASSNLRTGYEQFF.

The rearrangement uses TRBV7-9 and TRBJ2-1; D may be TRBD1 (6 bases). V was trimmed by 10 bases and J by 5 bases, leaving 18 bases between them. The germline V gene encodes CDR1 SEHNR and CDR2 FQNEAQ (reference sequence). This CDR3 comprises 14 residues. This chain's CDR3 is CATRLQGPNNEQFF. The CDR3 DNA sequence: TGTGCCACCAGACTACAGGGACCTAACAATGAGCAGTTCTTC.